This TCR beta chain was captured by sequencing in a study of cytomegalovirus exposure and HLA in healthy donors. PCR used 60 Vbeta primers and 13 Jbeta primers. Sequencing used immunoSEQ multiplex PCR; TCRdb keeps in-frame clones, though not all of them. This table lists some 130,000 clones. This CDR3 comprises 14 residues. V was trimmed by 0 bases and J by 2 bases, leaving 8 bases between them. Germline CDR1 SGHNT, CDR2 YENEEA. The TCR was taken from a man between 18 and 29 years old in good health and CMV-seronegative. The sample comprised PBMCs. The V gene is TRBV11-3, the J gene TRBJ2-7; no reliable D call. CDR3 in DNA: TGTGCCAGCAGCTTAGATCTGGGCACCTACGAGCAGTACTTC. This codes for CASSLDLGTYEQYF.